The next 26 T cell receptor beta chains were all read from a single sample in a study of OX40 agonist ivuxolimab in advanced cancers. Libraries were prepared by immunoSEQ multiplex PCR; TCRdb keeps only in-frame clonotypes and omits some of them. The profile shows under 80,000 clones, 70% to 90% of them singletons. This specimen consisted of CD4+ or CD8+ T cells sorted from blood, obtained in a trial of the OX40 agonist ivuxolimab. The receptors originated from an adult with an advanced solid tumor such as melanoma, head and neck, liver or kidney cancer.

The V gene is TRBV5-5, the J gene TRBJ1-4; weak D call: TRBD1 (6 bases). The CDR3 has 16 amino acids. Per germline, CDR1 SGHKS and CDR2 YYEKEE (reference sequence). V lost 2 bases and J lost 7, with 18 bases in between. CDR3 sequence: CASSFSGEGGFEKLFF. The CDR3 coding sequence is TGTGCCAGCAGCTTTAGCGGGGAAGGGGGGTTTGAAAAACTGTTTTTT.

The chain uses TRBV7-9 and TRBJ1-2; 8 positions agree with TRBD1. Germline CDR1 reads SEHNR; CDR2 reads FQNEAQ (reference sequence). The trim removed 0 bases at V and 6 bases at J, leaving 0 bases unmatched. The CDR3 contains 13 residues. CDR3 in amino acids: CASSLAQGDGYTF. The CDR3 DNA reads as TGTGCCAGCAGCTTAGCACAGGGGGATGGCTACACCTTC. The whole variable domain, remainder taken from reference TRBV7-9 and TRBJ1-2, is DTGVSQNPRHKITKRGQNVTFRCDPISEHNRLYWYRQTLGQGPEFLTYFQNEAQLEKSRLLSDRFSAERPKGSFSTLEIQRTEQGDSAMYLCASSLAQGDGYTFGSGTRLTVV.

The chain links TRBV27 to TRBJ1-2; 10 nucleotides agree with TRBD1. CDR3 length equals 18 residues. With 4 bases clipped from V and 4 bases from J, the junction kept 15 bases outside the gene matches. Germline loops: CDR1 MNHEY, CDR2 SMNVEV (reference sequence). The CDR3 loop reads CASSSPGQGRGLPYGYTF. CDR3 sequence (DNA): TGTGCCAGCAGTTCGCCGGGACAGGGGAGGGGACTTCCCTATGGCTACACCTTC.

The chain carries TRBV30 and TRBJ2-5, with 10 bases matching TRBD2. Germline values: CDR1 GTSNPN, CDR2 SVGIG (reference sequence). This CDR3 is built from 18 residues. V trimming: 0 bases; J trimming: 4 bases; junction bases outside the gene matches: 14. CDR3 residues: CAWSVWGWEIAGGETQYF. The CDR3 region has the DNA TGTGCCTGGAGTGTATGGGGTTGGGAAATAGCGGGAGGAGAGACCCAGTACTTC. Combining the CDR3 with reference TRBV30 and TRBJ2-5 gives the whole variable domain SQTIHQWPATLVQPVGSPLSLECTVEGTSNPNLYWYRQAAGRGLQLLFYSVGIGQISSEVPQNLSASRPQDRQFILSSKKLLLSDSGFYLCAWSVWGWEIAGGETQYFGPGTRLLVL.

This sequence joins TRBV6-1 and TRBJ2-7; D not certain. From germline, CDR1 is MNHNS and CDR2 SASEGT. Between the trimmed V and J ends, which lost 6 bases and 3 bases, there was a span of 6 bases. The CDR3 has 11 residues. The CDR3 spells CASSSIYEQYF. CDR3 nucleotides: TGTGCCAGCAGCTCTATCTACGAGCAGTACTTC.

CDR3 sequence reads: CASSTTGLNTIYF. CDR3 nucleotide sequence: TGTGCCAGCAGCACGACGGGACTAAACACCATATATTTT. The rearrangement links TRBV28 to TRBJ1-3, with D tentatively TRBD1 (5 bases). The V gene lost 6 bases and the J gene lost 6 bases, with 12 bases spanning the gap. Germline CDR1 and CDR2: MDHEN and SYDVKM. The CDR3 is made up of 13 amino acids.

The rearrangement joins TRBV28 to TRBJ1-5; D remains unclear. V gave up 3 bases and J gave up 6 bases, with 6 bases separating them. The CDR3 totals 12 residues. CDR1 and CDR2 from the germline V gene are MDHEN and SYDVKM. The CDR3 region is CASSLAFQPQHF. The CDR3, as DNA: TGTGCCAGCAGTTTGGCGTTTCAGCCCCAGCATTTT. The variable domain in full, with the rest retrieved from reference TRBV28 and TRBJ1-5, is DVKVTQSSRYLVKRTGEKVFLECVQDMDHENMFWYRQDPGLGLRLIYFSYDVKMKEKGDIPEGYSVSREKKERFSLILESASTNQTSMYLCASSLAFQPQHFGDGTRLSIL.

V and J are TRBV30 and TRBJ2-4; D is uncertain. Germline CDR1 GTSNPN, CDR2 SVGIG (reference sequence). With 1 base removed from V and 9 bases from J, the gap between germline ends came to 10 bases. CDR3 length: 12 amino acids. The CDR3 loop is CAWSDPGGIQYF. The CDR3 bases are TGTGCCTGGAGTGATCCCGGCGGCATTCAGTACTTC. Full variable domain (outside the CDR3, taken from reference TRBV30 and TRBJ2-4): SQTIHQWPATLVQPVGSPLSLECTVEGTSNPNLYWYRQAAGRGLQLLFYSVGIGQISSEVPQNLSASRPQDRQFILSSKKLLLSDSGFYLCAWSDPGGIQYFGAGTRLSVL.

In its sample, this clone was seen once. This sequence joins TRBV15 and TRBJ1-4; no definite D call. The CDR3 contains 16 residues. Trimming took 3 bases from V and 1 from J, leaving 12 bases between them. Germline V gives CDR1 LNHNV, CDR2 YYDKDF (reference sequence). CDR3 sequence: CATSSLEIGTNEKLFF. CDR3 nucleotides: TGTGCCACCAGCAGTCTAGAGATTGGAACTAATGAAAAACTGTTTTTT.

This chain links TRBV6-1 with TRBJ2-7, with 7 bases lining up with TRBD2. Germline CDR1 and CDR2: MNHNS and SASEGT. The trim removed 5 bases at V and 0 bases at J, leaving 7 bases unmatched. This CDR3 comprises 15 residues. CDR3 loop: CASSILAVSSYEQYF. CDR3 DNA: TGTGCCAGCAGTATTCTAGCGGTAAGCTCCTACGAGCAGTACTTC.

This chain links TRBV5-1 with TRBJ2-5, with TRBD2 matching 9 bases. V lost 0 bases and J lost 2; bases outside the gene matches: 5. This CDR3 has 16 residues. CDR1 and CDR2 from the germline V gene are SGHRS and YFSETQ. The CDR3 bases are TGCGCCAGCAGCTTGGCCCCTGGACTAGCGCAAGAGACCCAGTACTTC. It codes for CASSLAPGLAQETQYF.

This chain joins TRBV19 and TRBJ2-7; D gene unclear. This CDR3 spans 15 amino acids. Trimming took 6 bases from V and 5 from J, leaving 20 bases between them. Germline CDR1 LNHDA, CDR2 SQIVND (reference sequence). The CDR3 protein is CASSRLAIGLNEQYF. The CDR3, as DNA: TGTGCCAGTAGCCGATTGGCGATTGGGTTGAACGAGCAGTACTTC.

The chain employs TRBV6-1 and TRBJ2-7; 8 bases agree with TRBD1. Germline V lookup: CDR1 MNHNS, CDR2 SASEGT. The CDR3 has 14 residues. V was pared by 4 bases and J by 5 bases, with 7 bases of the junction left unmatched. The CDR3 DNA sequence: TGTGCCAGCAGTGTCACCGGGACAGGTAACGAGCAGTACTTC. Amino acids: CASSVTGTGNEQYF.

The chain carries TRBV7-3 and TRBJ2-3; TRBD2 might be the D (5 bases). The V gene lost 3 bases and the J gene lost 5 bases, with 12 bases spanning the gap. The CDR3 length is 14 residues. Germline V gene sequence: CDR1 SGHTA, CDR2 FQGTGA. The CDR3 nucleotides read TGTGCCAGCAGCTTGTCTACCCGGGGAGATACGCAGTATTTT. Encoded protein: CASSLSTRGDTQYF.

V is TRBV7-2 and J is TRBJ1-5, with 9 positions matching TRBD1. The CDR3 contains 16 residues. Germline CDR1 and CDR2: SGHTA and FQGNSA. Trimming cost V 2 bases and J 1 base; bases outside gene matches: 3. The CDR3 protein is CASSLTGTGSNQPQHF. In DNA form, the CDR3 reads TGTGCCAGCAGCTTAACCGGGACAGGGAGCAATCAGCCCCAGCATTTT.

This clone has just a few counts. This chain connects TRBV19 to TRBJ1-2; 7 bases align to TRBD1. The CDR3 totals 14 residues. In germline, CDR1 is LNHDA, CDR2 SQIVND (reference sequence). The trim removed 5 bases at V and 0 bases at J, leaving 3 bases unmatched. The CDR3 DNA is TGTGCCAGTAGTCCCGGGACAGCTAACTATGGCTACACCTTC. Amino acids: CASSPGTANYGYTF.

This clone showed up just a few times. The CDR3: CASSRQGGNSPLHF. The CDR3 bases are TGTGCCAGCAGTCGACAGGGTGGTAATTCACCCCTCCACTTT. The rearrangement joins TRBV7-2 to TRBJ1-6; 7 nucleotides align to TRBD1. V shed 6 bases, J shed 6 bases, and the junction held 5 bases outside the gene matches. The CDR3 is 14 residues long. Germline CDR1 is SGHTA and CDR2 is FQGNSA.

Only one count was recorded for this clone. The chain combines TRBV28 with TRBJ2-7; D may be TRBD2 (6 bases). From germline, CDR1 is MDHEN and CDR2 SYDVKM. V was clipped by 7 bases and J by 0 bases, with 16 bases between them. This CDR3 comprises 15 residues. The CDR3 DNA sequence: TGTGCCAGCACTCCCGGGGTAGCGGTCTCCTACGAGCAGTACTTC. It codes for CASTPGVAVSYEQYF.

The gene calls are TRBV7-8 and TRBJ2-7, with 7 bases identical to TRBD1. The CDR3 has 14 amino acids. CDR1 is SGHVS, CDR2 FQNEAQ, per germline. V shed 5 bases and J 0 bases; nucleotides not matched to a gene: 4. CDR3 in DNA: TGTGCCAGCAGCAACCGGGACAGCTCCTACGAGCAGTACTTC. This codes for CASSNRDSSYEQYF.

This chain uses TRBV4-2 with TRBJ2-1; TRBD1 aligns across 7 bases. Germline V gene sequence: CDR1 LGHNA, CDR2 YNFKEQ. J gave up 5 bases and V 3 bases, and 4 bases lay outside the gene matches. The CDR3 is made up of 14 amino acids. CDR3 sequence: CASSHLGQNNEQFF. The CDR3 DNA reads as TGTGCCAGCAGCCATTTGGGACAGAACAATGAGCAGTTCTTC.

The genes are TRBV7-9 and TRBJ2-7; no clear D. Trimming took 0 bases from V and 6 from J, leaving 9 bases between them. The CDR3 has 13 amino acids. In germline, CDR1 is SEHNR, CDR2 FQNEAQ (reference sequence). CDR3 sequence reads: CASSLAGDGEQYF. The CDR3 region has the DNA TGTGCCAGCAGCTTAGCTGGTGACGGCGAGCAGTACTTC.

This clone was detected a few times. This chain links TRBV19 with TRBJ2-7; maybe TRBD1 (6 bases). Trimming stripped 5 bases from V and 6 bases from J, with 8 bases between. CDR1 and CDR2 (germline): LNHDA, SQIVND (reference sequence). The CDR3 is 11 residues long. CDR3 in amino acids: CASSSGAEQYF. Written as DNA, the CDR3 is TGTGCCAGTAGTTCAGGGGCCGAGCAGTACTTC.

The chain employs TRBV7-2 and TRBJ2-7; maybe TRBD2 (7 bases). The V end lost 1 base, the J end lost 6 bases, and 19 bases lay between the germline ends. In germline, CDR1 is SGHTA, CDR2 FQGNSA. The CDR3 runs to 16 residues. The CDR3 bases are TGTGCCAGCAGCTTAGAATCCCCGTGGAGGGGGGGCGAGCAGTACTTC. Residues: CASSLESPWRGGEQYF. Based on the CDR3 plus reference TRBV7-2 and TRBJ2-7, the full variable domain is GAGVSQSPSNKVTEKGKDVELRCDPISGHTALYWYRQSLGQGLEFLIYFQGNSAPDKSGLPSDRFSAERTGGSVSTLTIQRTQQEDSAVYLCASSLESPWRGGEQYFGPGTRLTVT.

The CDR3 spells CASSLLGQGVPTNEKLFF. CDR3 sequence (DNA): TGTGCCAGCAGCTTGTTGGGCCAGGGGGTACCAACTAATGAAAAACTGTTTTTT. V and J are TRBV5-8 and TRBJ1-4; 7 nucleotides agree with TRBD1. CDR3 length: 18 amino acids. V lost 1 base and J lost 0; bases outside the gene matches: 9. Per germline, CDR1 SGHTS and CDR2 YDEGEE.

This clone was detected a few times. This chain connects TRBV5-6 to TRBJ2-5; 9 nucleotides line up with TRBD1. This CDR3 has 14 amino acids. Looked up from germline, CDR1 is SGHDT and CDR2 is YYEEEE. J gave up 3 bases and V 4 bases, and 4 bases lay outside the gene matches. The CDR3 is CASSRTGVEETQYF. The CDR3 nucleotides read TGTGCCAGCAGCCGGACAGGGGTGGAAGAGACCCAGTACTTC.

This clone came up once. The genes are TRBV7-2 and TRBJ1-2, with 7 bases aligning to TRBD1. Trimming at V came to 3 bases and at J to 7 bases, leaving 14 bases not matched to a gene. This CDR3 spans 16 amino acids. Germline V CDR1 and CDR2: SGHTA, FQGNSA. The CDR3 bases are TGTGCCAGCAGCTTTCGCCCGGAAACAGGGGAGGGTGGCTACACCTTC. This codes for CASSFRPETGEGGYTF. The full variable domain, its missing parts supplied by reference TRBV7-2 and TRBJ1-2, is GAGVSQSPSNKVTEKGKDVELRCDPISGHTALYWYRQSLGQGLEFLIYFQGNSAPDKSGLPSDRFSAERTGGSVSTLTIQRTQQEDSAVYLCASSFRPETGEGGYTFGSGTRLTVV.